A single sample is the source of the 22 T cell receptor beta chains below, sequenced in a study of cytomegalovirus exposure and HLA in healthy donors (dated by TCRdb to about 2017). Library construction relied on the immunoSEQ multiplex PCR assay. For the multiplex PCR, a mixture combining 60 forward primers for TCR Vbeta segments and 13 reverse primers for TCR Jbeta segments was used. Not all clones reach the TCRdb copy of this immuneACCESS table, which keeps in-frame sequences only. Checked studies attribute under half of the gap to unresolved V genes and leave the rest unexplained. In this sample the table shows about 120,000 clones, approximately 80% of which occur a single time. Jointly, the top ten make up around 10% of the sample. The sample comprised PBMCs. These receptors were taken from a woman aged 40 to 50 in good health and CMV-seropositive.

The rearrangement links TRBV2 to TRBJ2-1; D is unclear. The CDR3 is 17 residues long. Trimming took 2 bases from V and 0 from J, leaving 14 bases between them. The germline CDR1 and CDR2 sequences are SNHLY and FYNNEI. This chain's CDR3 is CASSELRTVSSYNEQFF. In DNA, the CDR3 is TGTGCCAGCAGTGAATTGCGAACGGTGAGCTCCTACAATGAGCAGTTCTTC.

This CDR3 reads CASRADRAFYEQYF. CDR3 bases: TGTGCCAGCAGGGCGGACAGGGCTTTCTACGAGCAGTACTTC. The rearrangement links TRBV2 to TRBJ2-7; 8 nucleotides line up with TRBD1. The CDR3 runs 14 residues. CDR1 and CDR2 from the germline V gene are SNHLY and FYNNEI. Trimming at V came to 6 bases and at J to 3 bases, leaving 7 bases not matched to a gene. The full variable domain, rest sourced from reference TRBV2 and TRBJ2-7, is EPEVTQTPSHQVTQMGQEVILRCVPISNHLYFYWYRQILGQKVEFLVSFYNNEISEKSEIFDDQFSVERPDGSNFTLKIRSTKLEDSAMYFCASRADRAFYEQYFGPGTRLTVT.

The J gene is TRBJ2-1, the V gene TRBV5-1, with TRBD1 as a possible D gene (6 bases). V shed 4 bases and J shed 9 bases, with 14 bases lying between them. The CDR3 covers 13 residues. Per the germline V gene, CDR1 is SGHRS and CDR2 is YFSETQ. DNA for the CDR3: TGCGCCAGCAGCACCCTACAGGGTAGTGAGCAGTTCTTC. Protein product: CASSTLQGSEQFF. The variable domain in full, completed from reference TRBV5-1 and TRBJ2-1, reads KAGVTQTPRYLIKTRGQQVTLSCSPISGHRSVSWYQQTPGQGLQFLFEYFSETQRNKGNFPGRFSGRQFSNSRSEMNVSTLELGDSALYLCASSTLQGSEQFFGPGTRLTVL.

This chain connects TRBV4-1 to TRBJ2-2; D remains ambiguous. CDR1 is MGHRA and CDR2 is YSYEKL in the germline V gene. The CDR3 length is 14 residues. Trimming stripped 1 base from V and 6 bases from J, with 9 bases between. Here the CDR3 reads CASSQAGLAGELFF. CDR3 nucleotide sequence: TGCGCCAGCAGCCAAGCAGGCCTGGCCGGGGAGCTGTTTTTT.

J is TRBJ1-1 and V is TRBV29-1; the match to TRBD1 covers 9 bases. CDR1 is SQVTM and CDR2 is ANQGSEA in the germline V gene. Germline trimming cut 3 bases from V and 10 bases from J; bases unmatched to any gene: 3. This CDR3 is 11 amino acids long. CDR3 nucleotide sequence: TGCAGCGTTGACGGGACAGGGAGAGCTTTCTTT. Protein product: CSVDGTGRAFF.

V usage is TRBV4-2 and J usage is TRBJ2-1; possible D gene TRBD1, 5 bases. Germline V gene sequence: CDR1 LGHNA, CDR2 YNFKEQ. The CDR3 covers 16 residues. Trimming stripped 1 base from V and 2 bases from J, with 12 bases between. CDR3 DNA: TGTGCCAGCAGCCAAGTGTTTGGGGCACCCTACAATGAGCAGTTCTTC. Translated, it gives CASSQVFGAPYNEQFF.

The table lists this clone with a count of one. This chain links TRBV7-2 with TRBJ2-5; a possible D gene is TRBD1 (5 bases). This CDR3 spans 13 amino acids. Germline CDR1 reads SGHTA; CDR2 reads FQGNSA. V was trimmed by 0 bases and J by 6 bases, leaving 8 bases between them. CDR3 bases: TGTGCCAGCAGCTTAGCAGGGGCTAAGACCCAGTACTTC. It yields the protein CASSLAGAKTQYF.

The chain uses TRBV9 and TRBJ1-1; D perhaps matches TRBD1 (5 bases). Trimming pared 2 bases from V and 0 bases from J, leaving 11 bases between. Germline values: CDR1 SGDLS, CDR2 YYNGEE. This CDR3 spans 15 amino acids. The CDR3 DNA sequence: TGTGCCAGCAGCGTCCGTAAGGACATGAACACTGAAGCTTTCTTT. Translating gives CASSVRKDMNTEAFF.

This sequence joins TRBV5-1 and TRBJ2-1; D may be TRBD2 (7 bases). Germline V gene lookup returns CDR1 SGHRS and CDR2 YFSETQ. The CDR3 is 16 amino acids. V lost 5 bases and J lost 1, with 16 bases in between. The chain's CDR3 is CASRQRGGRSYNEQFF. CDR3 nucleotides: TGCGCCAGCAGACAAAGGGGGGGGAGGTCCTACAATGAGCAGTTCTTC.

This rearrangement joins TRBV18 to TRBJ2-5; D is undetermined. This CDR3 comprises 13 residues. The germline CDR1 and CDR2 sequences are KGHSH and LQKENI. The ends were cut back, 4 bases at V and 1 base at J, with 7 bases in the middle. The CDR3 spells CASSRGVQETQYF. CDR3 bases: TGTGCCAGCTCACGCGGAGTCCAAGAGACCCAGTACTTC.

This sequence joins TRBV27 and TRBJ1-6; tentatively, D is TRBD1 (5 bases). V was clipped by 5 bases and J by 5 bases, with 10 bases between them. CDR3 length: 14 amino acids. CDR1 and CDR2 from the germline V gene are MNHEY and SMNVEV (reference sequence). The CDR3 here is CASSAGYNNSPLHF. The CDR3 region has the DNA TGTGCCAGCAGTGCAGGGTACAATAATTCACCCCTCCACTTT.

This clone has just one count. The J gene is TRBJ1-1, the V gene TRBV6-1, with D unresolved. Germline CDR1 reads MNHNS; CDR2 reads SASEGT. The V end was cut by 2 bases, the J end by 6 bases, with 25 bases between. The CDR3 is made up of 18 amino acids. The CDR3 nucleotides read TGTGCCAGCAGTGAACCCCACATAAAAACTAGAAGAGACGCTGAAGCTTTCTTT. Protein: CASSEPHIKTRRDAEAFF.

This clone was seen a few times. The gene calls are TRBV6-1 and TRBJ1-2; D uncertain. Germline-derived CDR1 and CDR2 are MNHNS and SASEGT. The CDR3 runs to 14 residues. Trimming removed 6 bases from V and 7 bases from J, with 18 bases in between. CDR3 residues: CASSQRAGLAGYTF. The CDR3 nucleotides read TGTGCCAGCAGCCAAAGGGCGGGCTTGGCTGGCTACACCTTC.

The CDR3 loop reads CASTGFNEKLFF. In nucleotides, the CDR3 is TGTGCCAGTACAGGGTTTAATGAAAAACTGTTTTTT. This chain uses TRBV2 with TRBJ1-4, with D possibly being TRBD1 (6 bases). Trimming left V 9 bases short and J 4 bases short, with 9 bases between. The germline V gene has CDR1 SNHLY and CDR2 FYNNEI. The CDR3 covers 12 residues.

This clone was observed a few times. The V call is TRBV6-1, the J call TRBJ2-1; the match to TRBD2 covers 10 bases. The CDR3 runs 15 residues. Germline V gene sequence: CDR1 MNHNS, CDR2 SASEGT. Losses at the gene ends were 3 bases for V and 3 bases for J; bases not matched to a gene: 2. The DNA for the CDR3 is TGTGCCAGCAGTGAGAAGCGGGGGGGCTACAATGAGCAGTTCTTC. Encoded protein: CASSEKRGGYNEQFF.

The chain has TRBV5-1 and TRBJ2-2; the D gene is possibly TRBD2 (5 bases). The CDR3 is 14 amino acids. Germline assignment: CDR1 SGHRS and CDR2 YFSETQ. V was clipped by 5 bases and J by 6 bases, with 14 bases between them. The CDR3 DNA is TGCGCCAGCAGTCAAAGCTCCGGGGCCGGGGAGCTGTTTTTT. Amino acid sequence: CASSQSSGAGELFF.

This clone was recorded a few times. V gene TRBV4-2 combines with J gene TRBJ1-1, with TRBD1 matching 10 bases. CDR1 is LGHNA and CDR2 is YNFKEQ in the germline V gene. This CDR3 has 17 residues. V lost 3 bases to trimming and J lost 5 bases; unmatched junction nucleotides: 12. CDR3 coding DNA: TGTGCCAGCAGCCAGGAGACAACCGGGACAGGGGATACTGAAGCTTTCTTT. It specifies CASSQETTGTGDTEAFF.

This clone was counted once. The genes are TRBV6-6 and TRBJ1-1; a possible D gene is TRBD1 (5 bases). Germline CDR1 and CDR2: MNHNY and SVGAGI (reference sequence). Trimming removed 6 bases from V and 5 bases from J, with 13 bases in between. This CDR3 has 13 residues. The CDR3: CASSSPDRTEAFF. CDR3 in DNA: TGTGCCAGCAGCTCGCCCGACAGAACTGAAGCTTTCTTT.

The chain links TRBV19 to TRBJ1-5; TRBD1 matches 7 bases. J lost 1 base, V lost 6 bases, and 9 bases had no gene match. Germline V gene data show CDR1 as LNHDA and CDR2 as SQIVND (reference sequence). The CDR3 has 16 residues. The CDR3 here is CASRLSRGISNQPQHF. CDR3 nucleotide sequence: TGTGCCAGTAGACTTAGCAGGGGGATCAGCAATCAGCCCCAGCATTTT.

The chain links TRBV5-4 to TRBJ1-2; D is unresolved. Between the trimmed V and J ends, which lost 4 bases and 4 bases, there was a span of 11 bases. CDR1 and CDR2 (germline): SGHNT, YYREEE (reference sequence). The CDR3 sequence is 13 residues long. The CDR3 loop reads CASSPQPTYGYTF. DNA for the CDR3: TGTGCCAGCAGCCCCCAACCTACCTATGGCTACACCTTC.

J is TRBJ1-1 and V is TRBV5-1; 7 bases align to TRBD1. CDR3 length: 14 amino acids. Looked up from germline, CDR1 is SGHRS and CDR2 is YFSETQ. V lost 2 bases and J lost 3; bases outside the gene matches: 4. CDR3 DNA: TGCGCCAGCAGCTTAAACAGGGGCGACACTGAAGCTTTCTTT. Translation gives CASSLNRGDTEAFF.

J is TRBJ2-7 and V is TRBV6-5; D is ambiguous. Germline V CDR1 and CDR2: MNHEY, SVGAGI. This CDR3 is built from 12 residues. V was pared by 6 bases and J by 1 base, with 7 bases between. The CDR3 DNA sequence: TGTGCCAGCAGGAGATCGTCCTACGAGCAGTACTTC. Translating gives CASRRSSYEQYF.